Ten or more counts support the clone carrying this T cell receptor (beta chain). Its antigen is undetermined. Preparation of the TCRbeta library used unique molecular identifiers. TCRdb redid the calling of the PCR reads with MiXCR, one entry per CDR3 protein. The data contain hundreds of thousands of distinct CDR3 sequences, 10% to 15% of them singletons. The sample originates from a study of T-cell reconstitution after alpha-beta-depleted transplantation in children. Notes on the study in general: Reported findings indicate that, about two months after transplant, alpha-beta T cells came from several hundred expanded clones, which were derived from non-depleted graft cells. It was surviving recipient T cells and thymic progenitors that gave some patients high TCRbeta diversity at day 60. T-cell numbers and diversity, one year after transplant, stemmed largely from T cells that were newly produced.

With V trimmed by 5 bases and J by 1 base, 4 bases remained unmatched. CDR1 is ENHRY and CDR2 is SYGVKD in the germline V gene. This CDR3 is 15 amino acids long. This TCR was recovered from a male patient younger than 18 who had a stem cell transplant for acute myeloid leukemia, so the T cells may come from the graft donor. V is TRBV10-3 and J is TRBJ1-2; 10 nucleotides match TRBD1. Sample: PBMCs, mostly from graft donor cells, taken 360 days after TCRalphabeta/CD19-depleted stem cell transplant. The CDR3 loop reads CAISKGQGDNYGYTF. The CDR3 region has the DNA TGTGCCATCAGTAAAGGACAGGGGGATAACTATGGCTACACCTTC.